The rows below give T cell receptor beta chains drawn from one sample of a study of shared clonotypes between healthy human individuals. Profiling relied on immunoSEQ multiplex PCR, and the TCRdb table lists in-frame clones only, not all of them. Seen here are around 340,000 clones, 73% observed once, and the top ten hold over 9.5%. The sequenced sample consisted of memory CD4+ T cells sorted from blood. The origin of the receptors is a man younger than 45 in good health. Each CDR3 is given with its conserved first and last residue. D genes are given only for firm matches. Some rows have no size entry. The others give once, few or many, or a class for an expanded clone.

>NA|TRBJ1-2|TRBV29-1|NA
CSVSFPYGYTF
TGCAGCGTGAGCTTCCCATATGGCTACACCTTC
>NA|TRBJ2-3|TRBV10-1|NA
CASSAKGDSTQYF
TGCGCCAGCAGTGCGAAAGGGGACTCAACGCAGTATTTT
>NA|TRBJ2-1|TRBV5-1|NA
CASSLAQNSYNEQFF
TGCGCCAGCAGCTTGGCTCAAAACTCCTACAATGAGCAGTTCTTC
>NA|TRBJ2-7|TRBV7-2|NA
CASSLASTYEQYF
TGTGCCAGCAGCTTAGCTAGCACGTACGAGCAGTACTTC
>NA|TRBJ2-6|TRBV28|NA
CASSLYTGLSGANVLTF
TGTGCCAGCAGTTTGTATACAGGGCTCTCTGGGGCCAACGTCCTGACTTTC
>TRBD2|TRBJ2-1|TRBV10-3|NA
CAISPAGGVYEQFF
TGTGCCATCAGTCCAGCGGGAGGTGTCTATGAGCAGTTCTTC
>TRBD1|TRBJ2-5|TRBV6-6|NA
CASGALDRGETQYF
TGTGCCAGCGGGGCCCTAGACAGGGGAGAGACCCAGTACTTC
>NA|TRBJ1-4|TRBV11-2|NA
CASSLVIGGEKLFF
TGTGCCAGCAGCTTAGTTATCGGTGGGGAAAAACTGTTTTTT
>NA|TRBJ1-2|TRBV18|few
CASSPGVSSNYGYTF
TGTGCCAGCTCACCTGGGGTTTCTTCTAACTATGGCTACACCTTC
>NA|TRBJ2-6|TRBV11-2|NA
CASSHELGWGSGANVLTF
TGTGCCAGCAGCCATGAGTTGGGGTGGGGTTCTGGGGCCAACGTCCTGACTTTC
>NA|TRBJ1-3|TRBV5-1|NA
CASSKAVSGNTIYF
TGCGCCAGTTCAAAAGCGGTTTCTGGAAACACCATATATTTT
>TRBD1|TRBJ1-1|TRBV7-2|few
CASSTSTQGAWTEAFF
TGTGCCAGCAGCACGTCTACTCAGGGGGCGTGGACTGAAGCTTTCTTT
>NA|TRBJ1-5|TRBV2|NA
CASSVIASGAQPQHF
TGTGCCAGCAGTGTGATAGCCTCCGGTGCTCAGCCCCAGCATTTT
>TRBD2|TRBJ2-1|TRBV6-1|NA
CASSGPAGGPRTYNEQFF
TGTGCCAGCAGTGGACCAGCGGGAGGGCCTAGGACCTACAATGAGCAGTTCTTC
>TRBD1|TRBJ2-7|TRBV7-8|NA
CASSSGQGGEQYF
TGTGCCAGCAGCTCGGGACAGGGAGGCGAGCAGTACTTC
>TRBD1|TRBJ1-1|TRBV7-2|few
CASTQSGGRLNTEAFF
TGTGCCAGCACCCAATCAGGGGGCCGCCTGAACACTGAAGCTTTCTTT
>NA|TRBJ2-1|TRBV10-3|once
CAISLNNEQFF
TGTGCCATCAGTCTCAACAATGAGCAGTTCTTC
>NA|TRBJ2-2|TRBV25-1|once
CASSVSQGWHGELFF
TGTGCCAGCAGTGTCTCACAGGGTTGGCACGGGGAGCTGTTTTTT
>NA|TRBJ2-5|TRBV14|NA
CASSPPGAGQETQYF
TGTGCCAGCAGCCCCCCAGGGGCGGGTCAAGAGACCCAGTACTTC
>NA|TRBJ2-2|TRBV4-3|NA
CASSHRTGELFF
TGCGCCAGCAGCCATCGAACCGGGGAGCTGTTTTTT
>TRBD1|TRBJ2-7|TRBV11-2|NA
CASSGIIGTALYEQYF
TGTGCCAGCAGCGGTATCATCGGGACAGCCCTCTACGAGCAGTACTTC
>TRBD2|TRBJ2-3|TRBV5-6|NA
CASSTERGGTQYF
TGTGCCAGCAGCACAGAGCGGGGGGGCACGCAGTATTTT
>NA|TRBJ1-3|TRBV7-8|once
CASSFDRPDSGNTIYF
TGTGCCAGCAGCTTTGACAGGCCCGACTCTGGAAACACCATATATTTT
>NA|TRBJ2-3|TRBV18|NA
CASSHLPPLGDTQYF
TGTGCCAGCTCCCACCTGCCCCCGCTTGGAGATACGCAGTATTTT
>NA|TRBJ2-6|TRBV7-9|once
CASRPTLSGTISGANVLTF
TGTGCCAGCAGACCCACCCTAAGTGGTACCATCTCTGGGGCCAACGTCCTGACTTTC
>TRBD1|TRBJ1-4|TRBV19|NA
CASRPNGQVGEKLFF
TGTGCCAGTAGACCGAACGGACAGGTTGGTGAAAAACTGTTTTTT
>NA|TRBJ1-5|TRBV28|NA
CASSLGSQHF
TGTGCCAGCAGTCTCGGATCCCAGCATTTT
>TRBD1|TRBJ2-2|TRBV28|NA
CASRLVTAGGTGELFF
TGTGCCAGCAGGCTTGTTACGGCAGGGGGCACCGGGGAGCTGTTTTTT
>NA|TRBJ1-2|TRBV18|once
CASSPRSGGLGYTF
TGTGCCAGCTCACCTCGGAGTGGGGGGTTAGGCTACACCTTC
>TRBD1|TRBJ1-3|TRBV18|NA
CASSPLRQGFSGNTIYF
TGTGCCAGCTCTCCCTTGAGACAGGGGTTCTCTGGAAACACCATATATTTT
>NA|TRBJ1-1|TRBV6-5|NA
CASSYAGITEAFF
TGTGCCAGCAGTTACGCAGGTATCACTGAAGCTTTCTTT
>NA|TRBJ1-1|TRBV19|NA
CASRFWSGSEAFF
TGTGCCAGTAGATTCTGGTCGGGAAGTGAAGCTTTCTTT
>NA|TRBJ2-3|TRBV4-3|NA
CASSQDGGTFEGTQYF
TGCGCCAGCAGCCAAGATGGGGGGACATTCGAGGGTACGCAGTATTTT
>TRBD2|TRBJ2-7|TRBV18|NA
CASSLSKRLAGPSYEQYF
TGTGCCAGCTCACTCTCCAAAAGACTAGCGGGACCCTCCTACGAGCAGTACTTC
>TRBD2|TRBJ2-1|TRBV11-3|NA
CASSPPSGRAGNEQFF
TGTGCCAGCAGCCCACCCAGCGGGAGGGCGGGGAATGAGCAGTTCTTC
>NA|TRBJ1-5|TRBV7-8|NA
CASSYDSSRPQHF
TGTGCCAGCAGCTATGACAGCTCTCGGCCCCAGCATTTT
>NA|TRBJ2-3|TRBV28|NA
CASSTPSFGTDTQYF
TGTGCCAGCAGTACACCTAGCTTCGGTACAGATACGCAGTATTTT
>NA|TRBJ2-1|TRBV29-1|NA
CSVPGLAYNEQFF
TGCAGCGTTCCCGGGCTAGCCTACAATGAGCAGTTCTTC
>TRBD1|TRBJ1-2|TRBV10-2|NA
CASSPTQGAGGYTF
TGCGCCAGCAGCCCCACACAGGGGGCTGGGGGCTACACCTTC
>TRBD2|TRBJ2-4|TRBV4-2|many
CASSQKEGLAGGPGNIQYF
TGTGCCAGCAGCCAAAAAGAGGGACTAGCGGGAGGGCCTGGGAACATTCAGTACTTC
>TRBD1|TRBJ1-2|TRBV7-9|NA
CASSTGTDGYTF
TGTGCCAGCAGCACAGGGACAGATGGCTACACCTTC
>NA|TRBJ2-3|TRBV5-1|NA
CASSLVLGSGGTDTQYF
TGCGCCAGCAGCTTGGTATTAGGGTCAGGCGGGACAGATACGCAGTATTTT
>TRBD1|TRBJ2-4|TRBV7-2|NA
CASSRDRLAKNIQYF
TGTGCCAGCAGCCGGGACAGGCTAGCCAAAAACATTCAGTACTTC
>NA|TRBJ2-7|TRBV11-2|NA
CASSPSGEQYF
TGTGCCAGCAGCCCATCGGGGGAGCAGTACTTC